A single sample is the source of the 31 T cell receptor beta chains below, sequenced in a study of T cell responses to AZD1222 COVID-19 vaccine (dated by TCRdb to the early 2020s). Library prep was done by the immunoSEQ multiplex PCR assay. TCRdb stores this immuneACCESS table with in-frame sequences only. Part of the clones is absent; in the studies checked, under half of the shortfall reflects unresolved V genes, and no reason is known for the rest. The sample table contains 140,000 to 150,000 clones; only one count was recorded for 82% of them. The top ten clonotypes cover about 4% of the sample. The time point label, read with the paper, signifies: baseline before first vaccination. The sample's treatment or condition label, decoded: meningococcal conjugate vaccine given as trial control. This specimen was peripheral blood, taken on day 0 of MenACWY control vaccination. The receptors stem from an adult in good health.

The chain employs TRBV7-2 and TRBJ2-3, with 12 bases fitting TRBD1. V lost 5 bases, J lost 5 bases, and 5 bases stayed unmatched. From germline, CDR1 is SGHTA and CDR2 FQGNSA. This CDR3 is built from 15 residues. The CDR3 spells CASSPRDRGLDTQYF. CDR3 nucleotide sequence: TGTGCCAGCAGCCCGAGGGACAGGGGGCTAGATACGCAGTATTTT.

The chain employs TRBV6-5 and TRBJ1-3, with no clear D. Germline V lookup: CDR1 MNHEY, CDR2 SVGAGI. V lost 6 bases, J lost 11 bases, and 20 bases lay in between. There are 14 residues in the CDR3. CDR3 nucleotides: TGTGCCAGCAGCATAGGGTTGGAGAGTTACGCCATATATTTT. Its protein is CASSIGLESYAIYF.

This chain joins TRBV9 and TRBJ1-1; D call uncertain. V lost 1 base to trimming and J lost 1 base, with 11 bases between them. Germline V gene data show CDR1 as SGDLS and CDR2 as YYNGEE. CDR3 length: 15 residues. CDR3 sequence: CASSVSWGTNTEAFF. In nucleotides, the CDR3 is TGTGCCAGCAGCGTATCCTGGGGAACGAACACTGAAGCTTTCTTT.

This clone was detected only once. The CDR3 region has the DNA TGTGCCAGCAGCTTTGGGACAGTTTACGAGCAGTACTTC. Its translation: CASSFGTVYEQYF. The V gene is TRBV11-2, the J gene TRBJ2-7; 7 nucleotides align to TRBD1. This CDR3 has 13 residues. Germline assignment: CDR1 SGHAT and CDR2 FQNNGV. J was trimmed by 4 bases and V by 3 bases; bases with no gene match: 3.

This sequence joins TRBV7-3 and TRBJ2-1; D is possibly TRBD2 (6 bases). This CDR3 is 14 amino acids long. Germline assignment: CDR1 SGHTA and CDR2 FQGTGA. Trimming pared 1 base from V and 7 bases from J, leaving 11 bases between. The DNA of the CDR3 is TGTGCCAGCAGCTTAAGCGGGGTTGAGAATGAGCAGTTCTTC. Protein sequence: CASSLSGVENEQFF.

The chain links TRBV27 to TRBJ1-6, with D tentatively TRBD1 (5 bases). Germline assignment: CDR1 MNHEY and CDR2 SMNVEV (reference sequence). There are 19 residues in the CDR3. The V and J ends lost 4 bases and 6 bases respectively, with 25 bases between them. CDR3: CASSSLGAGLPQGNSPLHF. The CDR3 DNA sequence: TGTGCCAGCAGTTCCCTAGGGGCGGGTCTGCCCCAAGGTAATTCACCCCTCCACTTT.

This chain uses TRBV7-6 with TRBJ1-1; 11 nucleotides agree with TRBD1. Germline V gene sequence: CDR1 SGHVS, CDR2 FNYEAQ. CDR3 length: 16 amino acids. Trimming removed 5 bases from V and 4 bases from J; junction bases left unmatched: 9. CDR3 DNA sequence: TGTGCCAGCAGCCCAGGACAGGGGGCGCTGGGCACTGAAGCTTTCTTT. Translation gives CASSPGQGALGTEAFF.

As concerns this clone: The sample holds other DNA sequences that translate to the same CDR3. The chain combines TRBV19 with TRBJ2-7, with D perhaps matching TRBD2 (5 bases). CDR3 length: 20 amino acids. V lost 8 bases and J 2 bases, leaving 34 bases between the germline ends. In germline, CDR1 is LNHDA, CDR2 SQIVND (reference sequence). This chain's CDR3 is CASPVYWTPSPGSRAYEQYV. The CDR3 nucleotides read TGTGCCAGTCCAGTCTATTGGACGCCATCACCGGGGTCGCGCGCCTACGAGCAGTACGTC.

The chain recombines TRBV5-4 with TRBJ2-5; TRBD2 agrees at 11 bases. The V and J ends lost 0 bases and 2 bases, in that order; junction bases with no gene match: 9. CDR1 is SGHNT, CDR2 YYREEE, per germline (reference sequence). The CDR3 contains 18 residues. CDR3 coding DNA: TGTGCCAGCAGCTTGGTCCTACCACTAGCGGGGGAACAAGAGACCCAGTACTTC. It encodes CASSLVLPLAGEQETQYF.

This clone was found a few times. The rearrangement uses TRBV2 and TRBJ2-1, with 8 nucleotides matching TRBD1. In germline, CDR1 is SNHLY, CDR2 FYNNEI. The CDR3 is made up of 12 amino acids. V gave up 4 bases and J gave up 12 bases; unmatched junction bases: 5. The CDR3 DNA reads as TGTGCCAGCAGTGTACAGGGGGTAGGGCAGTTCTTC. It encodes CASSVQGVGQFF. Full variable domain (missing parts from reference TRBV2 and TRBJ2-1): EPEVTQTPSHQVTQMGQEVILRCVPISNHLYFYWYRQILGQKVEFLVSFYNNEISEKSEIFDDQFSVERPDGSNFTLKIRSTKLEDSAMYFCASSVQGVGQFFGPGTRLTVL.

The V and J genes are TRBV3-1 (or the pseudogene TRBV3-2) and TRBJ1-2, with TRBD1 as a possible D gene (5 bases). Trimming pared 4 bases from V and 6 bases from J, leaving 18 bases between. Germline CDR1 LGHDT, CDR2 YNNKEL (reference sequence). The CDR3 sequence is 15 residues long. This CDR3 reads CASSLVTGNYDGYTF. The CDR3 nucleotides read TGTGCCAGCAGCCTTGTTACAGGCAACTATGATGGCTACACCTTC.

The chain uses TRBV5-1 and TRBJ1-1; no clear D. Germline CDR1 SGHRS, CDR2 YFSETQ. The V end was cut by 2 bases, the J end by 2 bases, with 10 bases between. The CDR3 totals 14 residues. The CDR3 here is CASSFQSSNTEAFF. Here the CDR3 DNA reads TGCGCCAGCAGCTTCCAGTCGTCCAACACTGAAGCTTTCTTT.

The chain carries TRBV3-1 (or the pseudogene TRBV3-2) and TRBJ1-5; weak D call: TRBD1 (5 bases). Germline values: CDR1 LGHDT, CDR2 YNNKEL (reference sequence). The V gene lost 1 base and the J gene lost 2 bases, with 15 bases spanning the gap. The CDR3 length is 17 residues. The CDR3 sequence: CASSQGLSLGGNQPQHF. In DNA form, the CDR3 reads TGTGCCAGCAGCCAAGGACTCTCATTGGGGGGCAATCAGCCCCAGCATTTT.

This chain links TRBV6-4 with TRBJ1-6; no clear D. CDR1 MRHNA and CDR2 SNTAGT come from the germline V gene. Deletions cut 5 bases from V and 3 bases from J, with 11 bases between. There are 15 residues in the CDR3. The CDR3 region is CASSRTGIYNSPLHF. In DNA, the CDR3 is TGTGCCAGCAGTAGAACCGGTATCTATAATTCACCCCTCCACTTT.

This chain links TRBV7-6 with TRBJ2-1; D not resolved. Looked up from germline, CDR1 is SGHVS and CDR2 is FNYEAQ. The CDR3 sequence is 12 residues long. With 4 bases removed from V and 5 bases from J, the gap between germline ends came to 6 bases. The CDR3 DNA reads as TGTGCCAGCAGCTACCTAAACAATGAGCAGTTCTTC. Translating it yields CASSYLNNEQFF. The whole variable domain, remainder taken from reference TRBV7-6 and TRBJ2-1, is GAGVSQSPRYKVTKRGQDVALRCDPISGHVSLYWYRQALGQGPEFLTYFNYEAQQDKSGLPNDRFSAERPEGSISTLTIQRTEQRDSAMYRCASSYLNNEQFFGPGTRLTVL.

This chain connects TRBV2 to TRBJ1-6; 7 bases fit TRBD1. Germline assignment: CDR1 SNHLY and CDR2 FYNNEI. V was pared by 2 bases and J by 5 bases, with 0 bases of the junction left unmatched. The CDR3 runs to 14 residues. The CDR3 DNA reads as TGTGCCAGCAGTGAACAGGGGGATAATTCACCCCTCCACTTT. It specifies CASSEQGDNSPLHF.

This clone occurred many times. The rearrangement links TRBV5-5 to TRBJ2-2; perhaps TRBD1 as D (5 bases). CDR1 and CDR2 from the germline V gene are SGHKS and YYEKEE (reference sequence). V gave up 0 bases and J gave up 0 bases, with 9 bases separating them. The CDR3 contains 16 residues. CDR3 bases: TGTGCCAGCAGCTTGGGGCAGGGTGCGAACACCGGGGAGCTGTTTTTT. Amino acid sequence: CASSLGQGANTGELFF.

This chain joins TRBV11-2 and TRBJ2-6, with 9 bases lining up with TRBD1. The J segment lost 4 bases and the V segment lost 0 bases, leaving 4 bases of the junction unmatched. Germline CDR1 is SGHAT and CDR2 is FQNNGV. The CDR3 extends over 17 amino acids. CDR3 sequence reads: CASSLEQGAIGANVLTF. The CDR3 nucleotides read TGTGCCAGCAGCTTAGAACAGGGGGCCATAGGGGCCAACGTCCTGACTTTC.

The chain is built from TRBV5-1 and TRBJ1-1, with 7 bases that match TRBD1. This CDR3 has 14 residues. The germline CDR1 and CDR2 sequences are SGHRS and YFSETQ. V trimming: 5 bases; J trimming: 0 bases; junction bases outside the gene matches: 4. The CDR3 DNA reads as TGCGCCAGCAGACGGGACAGTTTGAACACTGAAGCTTTCTTT. Translating it yields CASRRDSLNTEAFF.

The rearrangement links TRBV30 to TRBJ1-5, with 9 bases identical to TRBD1. V was pared by 0 bases and J by 6 bases, with 3 bases of the junction left unmatched. The germline gives CDR1 GTSNPN, CDR2 SVGIG (reference sequence). The CDR3 contains 14 residues. The CDR3 here is CAWSVQGAGQPQHF. CDR3 nucleotide sequence: TGTGCCTGGAGTGTACAGGGGGCCGGTCAGCCCCAGCATTTT.

There are a few counts of this clone. The chain has TRBV10-2 and TRBJ1-2; D is ambiguous. V shed 1 base and J shed 8 bases, with 11 bases lying between them. This CDR3 spans 13 amino acids. CDR1 and CDR2 from the germline V gene are WSHSY and SAAADI. CDR3 DNA: TGCGCCAGCAGTGAGTTAGCCGGCGGAGGCTACACCTTC. It specifies CASSELAGGGYTF.

This chain connects TRBV5-1 to TRBJ1-4; TRBD1 matches at 7 bases. This CDR3 has 15 residues. Trimming took 4 bases from V and 5 from J; bases not matched to a gene: 8. Germline V gene lookup returns CDR1 SGHRS and CDR2 YFSETQ. In DNA, the CDR3 is TGCGCCAGCAGCATAGCCGGGACAGCAAATGAAAAACTGTTTTTT. This translates into CASSIAGTANEKLFF.

The count of this clone is one. Other nucleotide sequences from this sample produce the same CDR3. V usage is TRBV28 and J usage is TRBJ1-2, with D possibly being TRBD1 (6 bases). Germline V gene lookup returns CDR1 MDHEN and CDR2 SYDVKM. Trimming stripped 5 bases from V and 2 bases from J, with 9 bases between. The CDR3 length is 13 residues. The CDR3, as DNA: TGTGCCAGCAGTCCTACAGGGAACTATGGCTACACCTTC. Its protein product is CASSPTGNYGYTF.

The gene calls are TRBV28 and TRBJ1-6; D ambiguous. Germline CDR1 and CDR2: MDHEN and SYDVKM. CDR3 length equals 13 residues. Between the trimmed V and J ends, which lost 10 bases and 9 bases, there was a span of 16 bases. The chain's CDR3 is CATRLDAGSPLHF. The CDR3 DNA reads as TGTGCCACCCGTCTGGATGCTGGTTCACCCCTCCACTTT.

The chain uses TRBV25-1 and TRBJ1-1; perhaps TRBD1 as D (5 bases). CDR1 and CDR2 (germline): MGHDK, SYGVNS. The CDR3 is 15 amino acids. V gave up 0 bases and J gave up 3 bases, with 11 bases separating them. The CDR3 nucleotides read TGTGCCAGCAGTGAATATGGGAGAGGGGACACTGAAGCTTTCTTT. It translates to CASSEYGRGDTEAFF.

V gene TRBV6-5 combines with J gene TRBJ1-1; 9 bases map to TRBD1. This CDR3 contains 14 residues. V shed 6 bases and J 3 bases; nucleotides not matched to a gene: 5. Germline CDR1 MNHEY, CDR2 SVGAGI. The chain's CDR3 is CASSPQGADTEAFF. Here the CDR3 DNA reads TGTGCCAGCAGCCCACAGGGGGCAGACACTGAAGCTTTCTTT.

This clone was observed at least ten times. The chain recombines TRBV7-8 with TRBJ2-7, with 7 bases that match TRBD1. Germline CDR1 SGHVS, CDR2 FQNEAQ. With 0 bases clipped from V and 7 bases from J, the junction kept 9 bases outside the gene matches. The CDR3 is 15 residues long. The CDR3 DNA reads as TGTGCCAGCAGCTTAGCAGGGGGCGCTTCCGCTGAGCAGTACTTC. It is translated as CASSLAGGASAEQYF.

The chain carries TRBV2 and TRBJ2-1; D might be TRBD2 (5 bases). CDR3 length: 12 residues. The germline CDR1 and CDR2 sequences are SNHLY and FYNNEI. Trimming took off 6 bases at V and 3 bases at J, with 6 bases between the two ends. This CDR3 reads CASSGDYNEQFF. CDR3 bases: TGTGCCAGCAGCGGGGACTACAATGAGCAGTTCTTC.

The rearrangement links TRBV6-5 to TRBJ1-4; D is undetermined. V lost 6 bases and J lost 0, with 11 bases in between. Germline assignment: CDR1 MNHEY and CDR2 SVGAGI. The CDR3 is made up of 15 amino acids. The CDR3 is CASRPPGTTNEKLFF. CDR3 nucleotides: TGTGCCAGCAGACCCCCCGGGACAACTAATGAAAAACTGTTTTTT.

The rearrangement links TRBV4-1 to TRBJ2-1, with 11 positions matching TRBD2. V gave up 10 bases and J gave up 0 bases; unmatched junction bases: 11. Germline CDR1 is MGHRA and CDR2 is YSYEKL. The CDR3 length is 17 residues. The CDR3 protein is CATSGSGGESSYNEQFF. The CDR3 region has the DNA TGCGCCACCTCCGGTAGCGGGGGGGAGAGCTCCTACAATGAGCAGTTCTTC.

The chain couples TRBV4-1 to TRBJ1-6; possible D gene TRBD1, 6 bases. Germline CDR1 reads MGHRA; CDR2 reads YSYEKL. The CDR3 sequence is 15 residues long. V was cut by 3 bases and J by 6 bases, with 12 bases left in between. CDR3 region: CASSQKGHLNSPLHF. The CDR3 coding sequence is TGCGCCAGCAGCCAGAAGGGACACCTTAATTCACCCCTCCACTTT.